The T cell receptor (beta chain) under discussion was sequenced for a study of early T cells in non-severe SARS-CoV-2 infection. Study background: Sequencing used unsorted whole-blood bulk RNA, so chains lack pairing.

This clonotype is judged medium-sized. TCRdb independently ran MiXCR on the 5' RACE reads; one entry per CDR3 protein. The sample has tens of thousands of distinct CDR3 sequences; just under 15% are singletons. The CDR3 is made up of 13 amino acids. Germline V lookup: CDR1 MNHEY, CDR2 SMNVEV (reference sequence). Trimming pared 0 bases from V and 6 bases from J, leaving 9 bases between. The clonotype was recovered from an adult who was a healthcare worker with PCR-confirmed SARS-CoV-2 infection or an uninfected control (not recorded which). The sample was whole blood. The rearrangement joins TRBV27 to TRBJ2-7; no clear D. The CDR3: CASSLSRTAEQYF. The CDR3 DNA sequence: TGTGCCAGCAGTTTATCGAGAACAGCCGAGCAGTACTTC.